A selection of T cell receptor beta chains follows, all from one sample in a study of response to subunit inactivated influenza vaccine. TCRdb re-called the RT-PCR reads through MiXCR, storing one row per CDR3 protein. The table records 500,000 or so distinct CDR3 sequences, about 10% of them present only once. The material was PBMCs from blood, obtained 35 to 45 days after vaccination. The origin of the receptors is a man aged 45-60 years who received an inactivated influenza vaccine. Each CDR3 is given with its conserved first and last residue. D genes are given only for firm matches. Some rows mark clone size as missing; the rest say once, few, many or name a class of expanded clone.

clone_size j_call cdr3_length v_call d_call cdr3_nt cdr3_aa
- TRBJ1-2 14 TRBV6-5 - TGTGCCAGCAGTTACGCCGGGGGGCGGGATGGCTACACCTTC CASSYAGGRDGYTF
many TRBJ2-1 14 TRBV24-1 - TGTGCCACCAGGGAGGGATCCGTTTCCCATGAGCAGTTCTTC CATREGSVSHEQFF
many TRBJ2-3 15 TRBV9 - TGTGCCAGCAGCGTAGGCGGGGGCCGCACAGATACGCAGTATTTT CASSVGGGRTDTQYF
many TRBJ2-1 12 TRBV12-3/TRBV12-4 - TGTGCCAGCAGCATAGGTATCGATGAGCAGTTCTTC CASSIGIDEQFF
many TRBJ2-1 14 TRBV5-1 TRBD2 TGCGCCAGCAGCTTGTATTGGGGGGGGAATGAGCAGTTCTTC CASSLYWGGNEQFF
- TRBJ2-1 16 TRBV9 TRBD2 TGTGCCAGCAGCCTCCAATTGGGTCGGGGGGACAATGAGCAGTTCTTC CASSLQLGRGDNEQFF
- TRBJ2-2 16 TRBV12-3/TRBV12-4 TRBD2 TGTGCCAGCAAGCATCCTAGCGGGAGGGCCTCCGGGGAGCTGTTTTTT CASKHPSGRASGELFF
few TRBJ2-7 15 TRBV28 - TGTGCCAGCAGCCCCGACCGTCGACCCTCCTACGAGCAGTACTTC CASSPDRRPSYEQYF
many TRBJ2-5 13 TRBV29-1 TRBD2 TGCAGCGTTGAGGGTAGCGGGGGGGAGACCCAGTACTTC CSVEGSGGETQYF
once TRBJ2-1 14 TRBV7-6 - TGTGCCAGCAGCTTAATTGCGGTCGATGATGAGCAGTTCTTC CASSLIAVDDEQFF
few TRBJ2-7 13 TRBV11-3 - TGTGCCAGCAGCTTAGGACAATTCCACGAGCAGTACTTC CASSLGQFHEQYF
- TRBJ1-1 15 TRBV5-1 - TGCGCCAGCAGCCTCGAGATACGCGGAGGCACTGAAGCTTTCTTT CASSLEIRGGTEAFF
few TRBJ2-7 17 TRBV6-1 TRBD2 TGTGCCAGCAGCCACCAAGCCACCGGGAGGCTCTCCTACGAGCAGTACTTC CASSHQATGRLSYEQYF
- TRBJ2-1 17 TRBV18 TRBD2 TGTGCCAGCTCATCACCAACTAGCGGGAGGTCCTACAATGAGCAGTTCTTC CASSSPTSGRSYNEQFF
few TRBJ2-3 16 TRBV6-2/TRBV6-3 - TGTGCCAGCAGTTACGTATCAGGGTGGAGCACAGATACGCAGTATTTT CASSYVSGWSTDTQYF
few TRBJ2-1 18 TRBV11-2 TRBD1 TGTGCCAGCAGCTTAGAACGGCCGGGATGGGGACAGGACAGCGGGCAGTTCTTC CASSLERPGWGQDSGQFF
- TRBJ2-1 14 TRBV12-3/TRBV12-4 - TGTGCCAGCAGTTTAGGAGATGGGGACAATGAGCAGTTCTTC CASSLGDGDNEQFF
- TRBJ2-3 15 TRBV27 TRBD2 TGTGCCAGTAGCGGGAGGGCCTGGGGCACAGATACGCAGTATTTT CASSGRAWGTDTQYF
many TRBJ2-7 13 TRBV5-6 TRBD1 TGTGCCAGTACCAAACAGGGGGCGGTCGAGCAGTACTTC CASTKQGAVEQYF
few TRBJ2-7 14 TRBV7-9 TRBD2 TGTGCCAGCAGCGCTAGCGGGGAGGGATTTGGGCAGTACTTC CASSASGEGFGQYF
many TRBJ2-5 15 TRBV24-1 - TGTGCCACCAGTGATTTGCGGGACACTCAAGAGACCCAGTACTTC CATSDLRDTQETQYF
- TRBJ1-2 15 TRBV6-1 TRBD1 TGTGCCAGCAGGAGATCGGGACAGCCCGAGGGAGGCTACACCTTC CASRRSGQPEGGYTF
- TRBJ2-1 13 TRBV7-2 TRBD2 TGTGCCAGCAGCTTAGGGGGACTAGCGGGAGAGTTCTTC CASSLGGLAGEFF
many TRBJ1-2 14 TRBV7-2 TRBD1 TGTGCCAGCAGCTTGCCGGGGACAGCAACTGGCTACACCTTC CASSLPGTATGYTF
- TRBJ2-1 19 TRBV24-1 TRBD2 TGTGCCACCAGTGACACTAGACTAACACTAGCGGGGGCAGACAATGAGCAGTTCTTC CATSDTRLTLAGADNEQFF
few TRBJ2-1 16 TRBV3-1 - TGTGCCAGCAGCCGGCGGGACACTCTTGCTGTAAATGAGCAGTTCTTC CASSRRDTLAVNEQFF
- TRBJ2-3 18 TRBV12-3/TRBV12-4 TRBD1 TGTGCCAGCAGTACTGCCCTTATGACAGGGGATGTCCCAGATACGCAGTATTTT CASSTALMTGDVPDTQYF
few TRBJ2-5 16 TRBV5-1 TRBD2 TGCGCCAGCAGCTTCGAATTCAGCGGGGCCAGAGAGACCCAGTACTTC CASSFEFSGARETQYF
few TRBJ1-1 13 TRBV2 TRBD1 TGTGCCAGCCGAAAGGGGGCGAGCACTGAAGCTTTCTTT CASRKGASTEAFF
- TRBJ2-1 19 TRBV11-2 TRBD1 TGTGCCAGCAGCTTATTGAATAGGTCGGACAGGAGTAAAAACAATGAGCAGTTCTTC CASSLLNRSDRSKNNEQFF
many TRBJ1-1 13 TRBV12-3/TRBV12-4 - TGTGCCAGCTCAGTCAGGTGGGACACTGAAGCTTTCTTT CASSVRWDTEAFF
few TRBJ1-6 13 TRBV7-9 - TGTGCCAGCAGCTTAACTGTCAATTCACCCCTCCACTTT CASSLTVNSPLHF
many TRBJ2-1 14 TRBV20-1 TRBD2 TGCAGTGCTAGGGTAGCGGGGTCTTACAATGAGCAGTTCTTC CSARVAGSYNEQFF
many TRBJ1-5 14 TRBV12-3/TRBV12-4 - TGTGCCAGCAACCAGGGTTCGGGCAATCAGCCCCAGCATTTT CASNQGSGNQPQHF
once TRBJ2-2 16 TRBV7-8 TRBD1 TGTGCCAGCAGCCCACTCGGGACAGCTTACACCGGGGAGCTGTTTTTT CASSPLGTAYTGELFF
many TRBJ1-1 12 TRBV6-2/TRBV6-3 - TGTGCCAGCAGTTCGGGGTACACTGAAGCTTTCTTT CASSSGYTEAFF
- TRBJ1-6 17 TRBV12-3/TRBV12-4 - TGTGCCAGCAGTCATCAAGGGCCGAGCTCCTATAATTCACCCCTCCACTTT CASSHQGPSSYNSPLHF
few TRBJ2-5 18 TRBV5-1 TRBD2 TGCGCCAGCAGCTTCCTGACTAGCGCGAATCAGGCGGGAGAGACCCAGTACTTC CASSFLTSANQAGETQYF
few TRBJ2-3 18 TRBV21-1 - TGTGCCAGCAGCAAAGAAGGCGGACTAGCGTTTAGGAAGGATACGCAGTATTTT CASSKEGGLAFRKDTQYF
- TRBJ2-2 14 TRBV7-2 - TGTGCCAGCAGCAAGGGACCACCCACCGGGGAGCTGTTTTTT CASSKGPPTGELFF
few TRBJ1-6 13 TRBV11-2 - TGTGCCAGCAGCTTATACGGAAATTCACCCCTCCACTTT CASSLYGNSPLHF
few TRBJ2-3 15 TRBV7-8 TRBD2 TGTGCCAGCAGCGTGAGCGGGAACGCCGGGGGTACGCAGTATTTT CASSVSGNAGGTQYF
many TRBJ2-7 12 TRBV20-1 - TGCAGTGCGAAAGCCCGGGGTTACGAGCAGTACTTC CSAKARGYEQYF
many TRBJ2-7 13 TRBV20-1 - TGCAGTGCCCCAGATGAGCTTCTCTACGAGCAGTACTTC CSAPDELLYEQYF
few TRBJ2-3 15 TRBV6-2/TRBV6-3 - TGTGCCAGCAGTCGAGGGTCCAGGGATGCAGATACGCAGTATTTT CASSRGSRDADTQYF
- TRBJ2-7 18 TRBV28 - TGTGCCAGCAGTTTGTTGTTCATGGGGCAACCATCCAGCGACGAGCAGTACTTC CASSLLFMGQPSSDEQYF
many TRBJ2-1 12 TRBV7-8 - TGTGCCAGCAGCTTAGTCCTCGGAGAGCAGTTCTTC CASSLVLGEQFF
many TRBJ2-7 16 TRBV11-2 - TGTGCCAGCAGCTTATCCGGACGAGGGGAGTCCTACGAGCAGTACTTC CASSLSGRGESYEQYF
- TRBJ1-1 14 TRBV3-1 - TGTGCCAGCAGCCAAGCTGGGCAGAACACTGAAGCTTTCTTT CASSQAGQNTEAFF
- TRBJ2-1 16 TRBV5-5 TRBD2 TGTGCCAGCAGCTTGGTTGCGGGAGGGACGAACAATGAGCAGTTCTTC CASSLVAGGTNNEQFF